These 15 T cell receptor beta chains originate from one sample sequenced in a study of chemoradiotherapy in HPV16-positive cancers. This table comes from immunoSEQ multiplex PCR, and its TCRdb copy is limited to in-frame clones, with some not included. The repertoire holds about 21,000 clones, around 87% seen once, with 2% to 2.5% in the top ten. Specimen: blood, collected from a patient who underwent chemoradiotherapy. The source is a human donor with HPV-associated anogenital cancer.

The genes are TRBV28 and TRBJ2-7; a weak D match, TRBD2 (7 bases). Germline assignment: CDR1 MDHEN and CDR2 SYDVKM. The CDR3 extends over 15 amino acids. V lost 6 bases and J lost 0, with 15 bases in between. The CDR3 protein is CASRIGGRLSYEQYF. The CDR3 DNA reads as TGTGCCAGCAGGATCGGGGGGCGACTCTCCTACGAGCAGTACTTC.

The V and J genes are TRBV7-9 and TRBJ2-3; TRBD2 matches at 9 bases. The CDR3 is 16 residues long. The germline gives CDR1 SEHNR, CDR2 FQNEAQ (reference sequence). V gave up 5 bases and J gave up 1 base; unmatched junction bases: 7. The CDR3 DNA reads TGTGCCAGCAGCCCTTGGACTAGCGTACGCACAGATACGCAGTATTTT. It is translated as CASSPWTSVRTDTQYF.

A remark on this clone: The junction departs from germline at one end; a sequencing error may be responsible. The chain's CDR3 is CASSLSNQASFEQYF. CDR3 in DNA: TGTGCCAGCAGCTTATCCAACCAGGCCTCCTTCGAGCAGTACTTC. The chain joins TRBV7-8 to TRBJ2-7; D gene uncertain. CDR1 is SGHVS, CDR2 FQNEAQ, per germline. The CDR3 covers 15 residues.

The chain carries TRBV18 and TRBJ2-7; D not certain. The CDR3 sequence is 12 residues long. Trimming cost V 4 bases and J 0 bases, with 4 bases left between them. Looked up from germline, CDR1 is KGHSH and CDR2 is LQKENI. In DNA form, the CDR3 reads TGTGCCAGCTCACTTGTCTCCTACGAGCAGTACTTC. Translated: CASSLVSYEQYF.

This chain joins TRBV9 and TRBJ2-3, with D unresolved. The CDR3 has 12 residues. Germline CDR1 reads SGDLS; CDR2 reads YYNGEE. V was clipped by 4 bases and J by 6 bases, with 9 bases between them. This chain's CDR3 is CASSPSFDTQYF. In DNA, the CDR3 is TGTGCCAGCAGCCCCTCCTTTGATACGCAGTATTTT.

The chain recombines TRBV11-2 with TRBJ2-3; D is possibly TRBD1 or TRBD2 (5 bases each). The germline V gene has CDR1 SGHAT and CDR2 FQNNGV. This CDR3 is built from 14 residues. With 5 bases removed from V and 11 bases from J, the gap between germline ends came to 20 bases. The CDR3 protein is CASSRDRDPQKQYF. The CDR3 DNA follows: TGTGCCAGCAGCAGAGACCGGGACCCACAGAAGCAGTATTTT. Filled out from reference TRBV11-2 and TRBJ2-3, the complete variable domain reads EAGVAQSPRYKIIEKRQSVAFWCNPISGHATLYWYQQILGQGPKLLIQFQNNGVVDDSQLPKDRFSAERLKGVDSTLKIQPAKLEDSAVYLCASSRDRDPQKQYFGPGTRLTVL.

V usage is TRBV15 and J usage is TRBJ1-2, with D perhaps TRBD1 (5 bases). Between the trimmed V and J ends, which lost 0 bases and 7 bases, there was a span of 12 bases. Per the germline V gene, CDR1 is LNHNV and CDR2 is YYDKDF (reference sequence). The CDR3 totals 14 residues. The CDR3 reads CATSRDYGDPGYTF. The CDR3, as DNA: TGTGCCACCAGCAGAGATTATGGGGACCCTGGCTACACCTTC.

The chain recombines TRBV12-2 with TRBJ2-7. TRBV12-2 is classified as a pseudogene. The CDR3 runs to 12 residues. The CDR3 is CASRLVSYEQYF. DNA for the CDR3: TGTGCAAGTCGCTTAGTTTCCTACGAGCAGTACTTC.

The rearrangement joins TRBV13 to TRBJ1-3, with 7 nucleotides matching TRBD1. Trimming removed 5 bases from V and 0 bases from J; junction bases left unmatched: 10. The CDR3 is 17 amino acids. Germline-derived CDR1 and CDR2 are PRHDT and FYEKMQ (reference sequence). The CDR3 DNA follows: TGTGCCAGCAGCGCCCGACAGGGACGACTCTCTGGAAACACCATATATTTT. This gives the protein CASSARQGRLSGNTIYF.

The genes are TRBV5-6 and TRBJ1-4; D gene ambiguous. The CDR3 runs 15 residues. Germline CDR1 and CDR2: SGHDT and YYEEEE. V lost 3 bases, J lost 6 bases, and 15 bases lay in between. Here the CDR3 DNA reads TGTGCCAGCAGCTCCAACCGGGCGCGGGATGAAAAACTGTTTTTT. Translation gives CASSSNRARDEKLFF.

This clone was counted once. The V and J genes are TRBV9 and TRBJ2-3, with D perhaps matching TRBD1 (5 bases). Germline CDR1 SGDLS, CDR2 YYNGEE. The length of the CDR3 is 14 residues. V lost 3 bases and J lost 6, with 14 bases in between. This chain's CDR3 is CASSADSWLDTQYF. The CDR3 DNA reads TGTGCCAGCAGCGCCGACAGTTGGTTGGATACGCAGTATTTT.

The chain employs TRBV7-2 and TRBJ2-5; D unresolved. V was shortened by 5 bases and J by 5 bases, with 18 bases between the two germline ends. CDR1 is SGHTA, CDR2 FQGNSA, per germline. The CDR3 length is 15 residues. In DNA form, the CDR3 reads TGTGCCAGCAGCCCCGCCCTTCGGGCGGCGGAGACCCAGTACTTC. Protein: CASSPALRAAETQYF.

V and J are TRBV7-9 and TRBJ1-1, with unresolved D. This CDR3 has 13 amino acids. The V gene's germline CDR1 is SEHNR and CDR2 FQNEAQ (reference sequence). Trimming removed 6 bases at V and 3 bases at J, with 11 bases between. The CDR3 loop is CASSIQRDTEAFF. Here the CDR3 DNA reads TGTGCCAGCAGTATACAGAGGGACACTGAAGCTTTCTTT.

The chain carries TRBV5-1 and TRBJ2-3, with D possibly TRBD1 on 7 matching bases. The CDR3 totals 16 residues. Germline assignment: CDR1 SGHRS and CDR2 YFSETQ. Between the trimmed V and J ends, which lost 2 bases and 2 bases, there was a span of 15 bases. The CDR3 DNA reads as TGCGCCAGCAGCTTCGACGGAGGGGGCTACACAGATACGCAGTATTTT. Translating gives CASSFDGGGYTDTQYF.

The rearrangement joins TRBV6-1 to TRBJ2-1; tentative D call: TRBD2 (6 bases). Germline V gives CDR1 MNHNS, CDR2 SASEGT. The V end lost 5 bases, the J end lost 8 bases, and 16 bases lay between the germline ends. This CDR3 has 14 residues. The CDR3 nucleotides are TGTGCCAGCAGTCCGGGGGTTGGGTGGCATGAGCAGTTCTTC. This translates into CASSPGVGWHEQFF.